This T cell receptor beta chain was documented in a study of blood T cell repertoires in COVID-19. Across the study: The samples span acute and convalescent COVID-19 from the United States, Italy and Spain.

The Seattle site enrolled patients during active infection and followed them longitudinally. As processed by the authors: Counts of nucleated cells, estimated from reference gene primer amplification, were obtained. TCRdb's table, derived via immunoSEQ multiplex PCR, lists solely in-frame clones and lacks some. V, J and clone size are taken as reported in that table, and D and trimming were inferred from the DNA itself. The profile shows over 150,000 clones, 75% to 85% of them singletons. V shed 1 base and J shed 4 bases, with 16 bases lying between them. The CDR3 covers 16 residues. The V gene's germline CDR1 is KGHSH and CDR2 LQKENI.

Specimen: peripheral blood. The chain employs TRBV18 and TRBJ1-1; maybe TRBD1 (6 bases). The receptor was derived from a woman aged 55 to 70 with COVID-19, enrolled during active disease. The CDR3 nucleotides are TGTGCCAGCTCACCACGGGCAGGGGAGACGAGCACTGAAGCTTTCTTT. Its protein is CASSPRAGETSTEAFF. Full variable domain (rest looked up from reference TRBV18 and TRBJ1-1): NAGVMQNPRHLVRRRGQEARLRCSPMKGHSHVYWYRQLPEEGLKFMVYLQKENIIDESGMPKERFSAEFPKEGPSILRIQQVVRGDSAAYFCASSPRAGETSTEAFFGQGTRLTVV.